Below are 23 T cell receptor beta chains sequenced from a single sample in a study of cytomegalovirus exposure and HLA in healthy donors. Researchers ran the PCR with 60 Vbeta and 13 Jbeta primers. Profiling relied on immunoSEQ multiplex PCR, and the TCRdb table lists in-frame clones only, not all of them. The sample shows around 150,000 clones, around 80% of them seen only once. The material sequenced was PBMCs. The origin of the receptors is a man aged 25 to 40 in good health and CMV-seronegative.

The genes are TRBV5-1 and TRBJ2-2; 9 bases map to TRBD1. V was clipped by 5 bases and J by 3 bases; unmatched bases: 8. Germline CDR1 reads SGHRS; CDR2 reads YFSETQ. This CDR3 has 16 amino acids. Here the CDR3 reads CASRPYGTGYTGELFF. CDR3 coding DNA: TGCGCCAGCAGGCCCTACGGGACAGGGTACACCGGGGAGCTGTTTTTT.

This clone was recorded only once. This rearrangement joins TRBV6-5 to TRBJ1-5; D might be TRBD1 (6 bases). From germline, CDR1 is MNHEY and CDR2 SVGAGI. The CDR3 loop spans 15 amino acids. The V end lost 6 bases, the J end lost 7 bases, and 19 bases lay between the germline ends. CDR3 loop: CASRPVTGFDQPQHF. CDR3 DNA: TGTGCCAGCAGACCCGTTACAGGGTTCGACCAGCCCCAGCATTTT.

J is TRBJ2-3 and V is TRBV4-1; TRBD1 agrees at 12 bases. The V gene end was trimmed by 3 bases and the J gene end by 4 bases; junction bases not matched to a gene: 8. Germline values: CDR1 MGHRA, CDR2 YSYEKL. The CDR3 is made up of 17 amino acids. CDR3 in amino acids: CASSHTMGTGGADTQYF. In DNA form, the CDR3 reads TGCGCCAGCAGCCACACTATGGGGACAGGGGGCGCAGATACGCAGTATTTT.

This chain uses TRBV19 with TRBJ2-2; 10 bases are a match to TRBD1. Germline CDR1 reads LNHDA; CDR2 reads SQIVND (reference sequence). The CDR3 spans 17 residues. The ends lost 4 bases at V and 3 bases at J; junction bases unmatched: 8. The CDR3 region has the DNA TGTGCCAGTAGTAACCTGAGAGGGACAGGGGACACCGGGGAGCTGTTTTTT. Translating it yields CASSNLRGTGDTGELFF.

The V and J genes are TRBV27 and TRBJ2-7; D remains ambiguous. The CDR3 contains 14 residues. The V end was cut by 5 bases, the J end by 5 bases, with 16 bases between. Germline assignment: CDR1 MNHEY and CDR2 SMNVEV (reference sequence). The CDR3 is CASSGWAVRNEQYF. CDR3 DNA sequence: TGTGCCAGCAGTGGATGGGCCGTCCGTAACGAGCAGTACTTC.

The table lists this clone with a count of one. CDR3 in DNA: TGTGCCTGGAGTTTAATTGCGGGCACTGAAGCTTTCTTT. Its translation is CAWSLIAGTEAFF. V and J are TRBV30 and TRBJ1-1; D gene uncertain. CDR1 and CDR2 (germline): GTSNPN, SVGIG (reference sequence). V lost 2 bases, J lost 4 bases, and 11 bases lay in between. The CDR3 contains 13 residues.

This clone was picked up one time. The chain carries TRBV28 and TRBJ2-2; 9 positions agree with TRBD1. Germline CDR1 and CDR2: MDHEN and SYDVKM. The CDR3 covers 17 residues. V was pared by 2 bases and J by 2 bases, with 6 bases of the junction left unmatched. The CDR3 bases are TGTGCCAGCAGTTTAATCGGGACAGGGCCCAACACCGGGGAGCTGTTTTTT. It specifies CASSLIGTGPNTGELFF.

V and J are TRBV2 and TRBJ2-3, with D possibly matching TRBD1 (5 bases). Trimming left V 6 bases short and J 4 bases short, with 11 bases between. Germline V CDR1 and CDR2: SNHLY, FYNNEI. The CDR3 covers 13 residues. CDR3 nucleotide sequence: TGTGCCAGCAGGCAGGGATGGGCAGATACGCAGTATTTT. It encodes CASRQGWADTQYF. The full variable domain, with the rest looked up from reference TRBV2 and TRBJ2-3, is EPEVTQTPSHQVTQMGQEVILRCVPISNHLYFYWYRQILGQKVEFLVSFYNNEISEKSEIFDDQFSVERPDGSNFTLKIRSTKLEDSAMYFCASRQGWADTQYFGPGTRLTVL.

The chain uses TRBV30 and TRBJ1-4; D remains ambiguous. V dropped 1 base and J dropped 5 bases, with 11 bases sitting between them. CDR3 size: 14 residues. Germline CDR1 is GTSNPN and CDR2 is SVGIG (reference sequence). The CDR3 DNA reads as TGTGCCTGGAGTGCCGCGGCGGGCAATGAAAAACTGTTTTTT. The encoded protein is CAWSAAAGNEKLFF.

The genes are TRBV7-2 and TRBJ2-7; 9 bases are shared with TRBD2. Losses at the gene ends were 5 bases for V and 4 bases for J; bases not matched to a gene: 9. The CDR3 runs 15 residues. Germline V gene data show CDR1 as SGHTA and CDR2 as FQGNSA. In nucleotides, the CDR3 is TGTGCCAGCAGCCAGAGAAGCGGGAGGTGGTACGAGCAGTACTTC. Translated, it gives CASSQRSGRWYEQYF.

This clone was seen only a few times. This sequence joins TRBV28 and TRBJ2-7; 10 nucleotides line up with TRBD2. This CDR3 has 15 residues. Germline CDR1 MDHEN, CDR2 SYDVKM. With V trimmed by 7 bases and J by 1 base, 7 bases remained unmatched. CDR3 nucleotide sequence: TGTGCCAGCATCTCGAAGGGACTAGCGTCCTACGAGCAGTACTTC. This codes for CASISKGLASYEQYF.

The gene calls are TRBV5-5 and TRBJ2-7; weak D call: TRBD1 (6 bases). The V end lost 4 bases, the J end lost 4 bases, and 9 bases lay between the germline ends. There are 12 residues in the CDR3. In germline, CDR1 is SGHKS, CDR2 YYEKEE (reference sequence). The CDR3 loop reads CASSVQGYEQYF. As DNA, the CDR3 is TGTGCCAGCAGCGTACAGGGTTACGAGCAGTACTTC.

V and J are TRBV5-4 and TRBJ2-5; 8 bases are a match to TRBD2. With the DNA end fitting TRBJ2-7 better, the J assignment may be wrong. The CDR3 is made up of 17 amino acids. Germline CDR1 and CDR2: SGHNT and YYREEE (reference sequence). CDR3 DNA sequence: TGTGCCAGCAGCTCGTGGTTGCGGAGCGGGAGTACACACGAGCAGTACTTC. Translating gives CASSSWLRSGSTHEQYF.

In its sample, this clone was seen a few times. This chain links TRBV19 with TRBJ2-1; 10 bases are shared with TRBD2. V gave up 3 bases and J gave up 10 bases; unmatched junction bases: 15. The germline V gene encodes CDR1 LNHDA and CDR2 SQIVND (reference sequence). The CDR3 sequence is 17 residues long. CDR3 DNA: TGTGCCAGTAGTATGCTGATTTCCGGGACTAGCGTAGGAGAGCAGTTCTTC. Translation gives CASSMLISGTSVGEQFF.

The rearrangement links TRBV28 to TRBJ1-1, with D tentatively TRBD1 (6 bases). Trimming removed 8 bases from V and 4 bases from J, with 11 bases in between. Germline-derived CDR1 and CDR2 are MDHEN and SYDVKM. This CDR3 has 12 amino acids. CDR3 sequence: CASLGGLTEAFF. CDR3 sequence (DNA): TGTGCCAGCCTGGGGGGGCTCACTGAAGCTTTCTTT.

V and J are TRBV7-9 and TRBJ1-4, with unresolved D. The CDR3 length is 15 residues. The V and J ends lost 7 bases and 3 bases respectively, with 15 bases between them. Germline CDR1 reads SEHNR; CDR2 reads FQNEAQ (reference sequence). The DNA of the CDR3 is TGTGCCAGCACCCTCGGGGAAGAAGCTAATGAAAAACTGTTTTTT. Translation gives CASTLGEEANEKLFF.

This chain connects TRBV7-2 to TRBJ1-5, with D unresolved. The CDR3 sequence is 14 residues long. The germline V gene encodes CDR1 SGHTA and CDR2 FQGNSA. The V end lost 4 bases, the J end lost 0 bases, and 7 bases lay between the germline ends. Here the CDR3 reads CASSSGFSNQPQHF. The DNA of the CDR3 is TGTGCCAGCAGCTCGGGTTTTAGCAATCAGCCCCAGCATTTT.

This clone was detected only a few times. The chain is built from TRBV6-5 and TRBJ2-1, with 9 bases matching TRBD2. Losses at the gene ends were 4 bases for V and 8 bases for J; bases not matched to a gene: 9. The V gene's germline CDR1 is MNHEY and CDR2 SVGAGI. This CDR3 has 15 amino acids. The CDR3 here is CASSSVIAGDDEQFF. The CDR3 DNA reads TGTGCCAGCAGTTCGGTGATAGCGGGAGATGATGAGCAGTTCTTC.

Details on this clone: This CDR3 is also generated by other DNA sequences in the sample. The chain combines TRBV25-1 with TRBJ1-4; 8 bases map to TRBD1. Germline-derived CDR1 and CDR2 are MGHDK and SYGVNS. The CDR3 runs 14 residues. V dropped 10 bases and J dropped 5; count of bases not matched to a gene: 9. CDR3 DNA sequence: TGTGCCACGCAGGGGGCAGGGCCGAATGAAAAACTGTTTTTT. Protein: CATQGAGPNEKLFF.

This clone was seen a single time. The V call is TRBV7-8, the J call TRBJ2-7, with D unresolved. There are 16 residues in the CDR3. V lost 1 base, J lost 3 bases, and 16 bases lay in between. Germline V gene lookup returns CDR1 SGHVS and CDR2 FQNEAQ. CDR3 in DNA: TGTGCCAGCAGCTTAGAATACGCCAAAGCGCGCTACGAGCAGTACTTC. Its translation is CASSLEYAKARYEQYF.

The rearrangement joins TRBV6-1 to TRBJ2-7; no clear D. CDR1 and CDR2 (germline): MNHNS, SASEGT. V lost 2 bases to trimming and J lost 4 bases, with 6 bases between them. CDR3 length: 12 residues. CDR3 sequence: CASSELRYEQYF. CDR3 nucleotide sequence: TGTGCCAGCAGTGAATTGAGATACGAGCAGTACTTC.

The rearrangement links TRBV7-2 to TRBJ2-5; D uncertain. Germline values: CDR1 SGHTA, CDR2 FQGNSA. V lost 3 bases and J lost 5, with 10 bases in between. The CDR3 is 13 amino acids. CDR3 region: CASSLQLRETQYF. The CDR3 DNA reads as TGTGCCAGCAGCTTGCAGCTGCGGGAGACCCAGTACTTC.

This clone was recorded a few times. The V call is TRBV7-6, the J call TRBJ1-1, with D maybe TRBD1 (6 bases). Looked up from germline, CDR1 is SGHVS and CDR2 is FNYEAQ. There are 15 residues in the CDR3. V lost 0 bases to trimming and J lost 1 base, with 9 bases between them. CDR3 in DNA: TGTGCCAGCAGCTTAGCGCCCAGGGGGAACACTGAAGCTTTCTTT. The encoded protein is CASSLAPRGNTEAFF.